These 9 T cell receptor beta chains were all obtained from the same sample, sequenced in a study of CD8+ T cells in alopecia areata. Treatment: oral pan-JAK inhibitor, 5-10 mg twice daily. RNA was extracted and reverse transcribed into cDNA as the sequencing template. Clones were sequenced by immunoSEQ multiplex PCR, and TCRdb holds only the in-frame ones, with some missing. In the table there are 140,000 to 150,000 clones, around half of which are singletons. Material: CD8+ T cells sorted from blood, obtained at week 4, from a patient treated with tofacitinib. The receptors derive from a human donor with alopecia areata.

This clone was recorded a few times. The chain employs TRBV5-6 and TRBJ1-2; D is unresolved. V was cut by 3 bases and J by 5 bases, with 14 bases left in between. This CDR3 is 14 amino acids long. Germline V gene lookup returns CDR1 SGHDT and CDR2 YYEEEE. The DNA for the CDR3 is TGTGCCAGCAGCTCGGACTCATTCGGGTATGGCTACACCTTC. This codes for CASSSDSFGYGYTF.

The V call is TRBV30, the J call TRBJ2-3, with D uncertain. The CDR3 sequence is 13 residues long. Germline CDR1 reads GTSNPN; CDR2 reads SVGIG (reference sequence). V was shortened by 1 base and J by 0 bases, with 5 bases between the two germline ends. CDR3 nucleotide sequence: TGTGCCTGGAGTGCCCTCAGCACAGATACGCAGTATTTT. Amino acid sequence: CAWSALSTDTQYF.

V usage is TRBV6-6 and J usage is TRBJ1-5; TRBD1 might be the D (5 bases). Germline V CDR1 and CDR2: MNHNY, SVGAGI (reference sequence). The CDR3 totals 15 residues. With 2 bases removed from V and 2 bases from J, the gap between germline ends came to 10 bases. CDR3 DNA: TGTGCCAGCAGTTACGGGGGGGAAGGCAATCAGCCCCAGCATTTT. Amino acid sequence: CASSYGGEGNQPQHF.

The chain couples TRBV14 to TRBJ1-5; D gene ambiguous. Germline loops: CDR1 SGHDN, CDR2 FVKESK. Trimming stripped 1 base from V and 5 bases from J, with 3 bases between. The CDR3 covers 12 residues. The CDR3 loop reads CASSQGDQPQHF. CDR3 DNA sequence: TGTGCCAGCAGCCAAGGTGATCAGCCCCAGCATTTT.

This rearrangement joins TRBV30 to TRBJ2-1, with D tentatively TRBD1 (6 bases). Germline CDR1 is GTSNPN and CDR2 is SVGIG (reference sequence). The CDR3 has 16 residues. Trimming shortened V by 3 bases and J by 4 bases, and 19 bases separated the two germline ends. DNA of the CDR3: TGTGCCTGGAGAGCCCTTGAGGGACACCTATACAATGAGCAGTTCTTC. It yields the protein CAWRALEGHLYNEQFF.

This clone showed up just a few times. The gene calls are TRBV29-1 and TRBJ2-1; no definite D call. V lost 5 bases and J lost 6, with 5 bases in between. Germline V gene data show CDR1 as SQVTM and CDR2 as ANQGSEA. The CDR3 length is 10 residues. CDR3 DNA sequence: TGCAGCGTTTTTGTCAATGAGCAGTTCTTC. Amino acid sequence: CSVFVNEQFF.

This clone was counted a few times. This chain joins TRBV29-1 and TRBJ2-3, with unresolved D. This CDR3 is 12 amino acids long. V was trimmed by 5 bases and J by 3 bases, leaving 9 bases between them. Germline assignment: CDR1 SQVTM and CDR2 ANQGSEA. CDR3 residues: CSVFQVTDTQYF. CDR3 nucleotides: TGCAGCGTTTTTCAGGTTACAGATACGCAGTATTTT.

The rearrangement joins TRBV5-6 to TRBJ1-3; possibly TRBD1 for D (5 bases). V was trimmed by 1 base and J by 0 bases, leaving 14 bases between them. The germline V gene encodes CDR1 SGHDT and CDR2 YYEEEE. The CDR3 is 17 residues long. The CDR3 DNA follows: TGTGCCAGCAGCTTGCCCGGGACTCTTAGCTCTGGAAACACCATATATTTT. Its protein is CASSLPGTLSSGNTIYF.

The chain employs TRBV30 and TRBJ1-4; D perhaps matches TRBD1 (6 bases). The germline V gene encodes CDR1 GTSNPN and CDR2 SVGIG (reference sequence). The CDR3 covers 14 residues. V was trimmed by 0 bases and J by 7 bases, leaving 12 bases between them. CDR3 sequence: CAWSVSQGGEKLFF. The CDR3 region has the DNA TGTGCCTGGAGTGTATCACAGGGAGGTGAAAAACTGTTTTTT. Full variable domain (missing parts from reference TRBV30 and TRBJ1-4): SQTIHQWPATLVQPVGSPLSLECTVEGTSNPNLYWYRQAAGRGLQLLFYSVGIGQISSEVPQNLSASRPQDRQFILSSKKLLLSDSGFYLCAWSVSQGGEKLFFGSGTQLSVL.